Shown below are 21 T cell receptor beta chains from a single sample sequenced in a study of OX40 agonist ivuxolimab in advanced cancers. Receptor amplification or capture employed the immunoSEQ multiplex PCR assay. TCRdb obtained this table from immuneACCESS and retained in-frame rearrangements with V and J assigned. These tables miss some clones; where compared with another copy, unresolved V genes account for less than half of the shortfall, and the remainder is unexplained. Recorded for this sample are around 90,000 clones; roughly nine tenths of them occurred a single time. Roughly 2% of the sample is in the top ten clones. The specimen comprised CD4+ or CD8+ T cells sorted from blood, sampled in a trial of the OX40 agonist ivuxolimab. These receptor sequences come from an adult with an advanced solid tumor such as melanoma, head and neck, liver or kidney cancer.

The V and J genes are TRBV9 and TRBJ2-7, with a weak D call TRBD2 (8 bases). Germline CDR1 reads SGDLS; CDR2 reads YYNGEE. V was pared by 3 bases and J by 6 bases, with 19 bases between. CDR3 length: 15 amino acids. CDR3 residues: CASSGQGLGTSEQYF. The CDR3 DNA is TGTGCCAGCAGCGGACAGGGACTAGGTACGTCCGAGCAGTACTTC.

The V call is TRBV7-2, the J call TRBJ2-1, with a possible D match to TRBD2 (6 bases). There are 18 residues in the CDR3. Between the trimmed V and J ends, which lost 7 bases and 0 bases, there was a span of 22 bases. Per the germline V gene, CDR1 is SGHTA and CDR2 is FQGNSA. The CDR3 spells CASTSILWAGSSYNEQFF. The CDR3 coding sequence is TGTGCCAGCACCTCCATCCTATGGGCGGGAAGCTCCTACAATGAGCAGTTCTTC.

In its sample, this clone was seen once. This sequence joins TRBV5-1 and TRBJ1-4; TRBD1 matches at 9 bases. Germline CDR1 reads SGHRS; CDR2 reads YFSETQ. J gave up 3 bases and V 0 bases, and 3 bases lay outside the gene matches. The CDR3 runs to 16 residues. CDR3 coding DNA: TGCGCCAGCAGCTTGGAACAGGGGGCCGCTAATGAAAAACTGTTTTTT. It translates to CASSLEQGAANEKLFF. Variable domain in full (rest from reference TRBV5-1 and TRBJ1-4): KAGVTQTPRYLIKTRGQQVTLSCSPISGHRSVSWYQQTPGQGLQFLFEYFSETQRNKGNFPGRFSGRQFSNSRSEMNVSTLELGDSALYLCASSLEQGAANEKLFFGSGTQLSVL.

The chain joins TRBV2 to TRBJ2-5; 9 bases match TRBD1. Germline-derived CDR1 and CDR2 are SNHLY and FYNNEI. V was pared by 9 bases and J by 2 bases, with 7 bases of the junction left unmatched. The CDR3 is made up of 14 amino acids. This CDR3 reads CASGIDRGQETQYF. DNA of the CDR3: TGTGCCAGTGGGATCGACAGGGGGCAAGAGACCCAGTACTTC.

The count of this clone is one. The chain uses TRBV19 and TRBJ1-2; no reliable D call. Germline V gives CDR1 LNHDA, CDR2 SQIVND (reference sequence). V was pared by 1 base and J by 8 bases, with 8 bases between. This CDR3 has 12 amino acids. This chain's CDR3 is CASSIADGGYTF. The CDR3, as DNA: TGTGCCAGTAGTATAGCAGACGGGGGCTACACCTTC. The full variable domain, in which reference TRBV19 and TRBJ1-2 provide the parts outside the CDR3, is DGGITQSPKYLFRKEGQNVTLSCEQNLNHDAMYWYRQDPGQGLRLIYYSQIVNDFQKGDIAEGYSVSREKKESFPLTVTSAQKNPTAFYLCASSIADGGYTFGSGTRLTVV.

The chain uses TRBV6-4 and TRBJ1-1; weak D call: TRBD1 (5 bases). In germline, CDR1 is MRHNA, CDR2 SNTAGT. Trimming removed 5 bases from V and 11 bases from J, with 9 bases in between. CDR3 length: 10 residues. The CDR3 is CASSKWGAFF. CDR3 DNA sequence: TGTGCCAGCAGTAAGTGGGGGGCTTTCTTT.

The rearrangement links TRBV9 to TRBJ2-7; 12 nucleotides line up with TRBD2. Germline CDR1 is SGDLS and CDR2 is YYNGEE. The CDR3 has 18 amino acids. V trimming: 3 bases; J trimming: 7 bases; junction bases outside the gene matches: 17. Here the CDR3 reads CASSEEGLAGSFRGEQYF. The CDR3, as DNA: TGTGCCAGCAGCGAAGAGGGACTAGCGGGCTCCTTCCGGGGGGAGCAGTACTTC.

V is TRBV25-1 and J is TRBJ1-3; D gene unclear. CDR3 length: 14 residues. V lost 6 bases to trimming and J lost 0 bases, with 9 bases between them. Germline V CDR1 and CDR2: MGHDK, SYGVNS. CDR3 in DNA: TGTGCCAGCAGCGAGACCGGCTCTGGAAACACCATATATTTT. This encodes CASSETGSGNTIYF.

The rearrangement joins TRBV13 to TRBJ2-3, with D possibly called TRBD1 or TRBD2 (5 bases each). The ends were cut back, 5 bases at V and 4 bases at J, with 13 bases in the middle. The CDR3 loop spans 14 amino acids. Germline CDR1 PRHDT, CDR2 FYEKMQ (reference sequence). In nucleotides, the CDR3 is TGTGCCAGCAGCCCCGGGGCCGCGGCAGATACGCAGTATTTT. Translated: CASSPGAAADTQYF.

V is TRBV6-6 and J is TRBJ2-3; TRBD2 matches at 7 bases. This CDR3 has 16 amino acids. CDR1 is MNHNY and CDR2 is SVGAGI in the germline V gene (reference sequence). With V trimmed by 5 bases and J by 3 bases, 11 bases remained unmatched. The CDR3 spells CASSSSAGVGTDTQYF. CDR3 sequence (DNA): TGTGCCAGCAGTAGTAGCGCGGGAGTGGGGACAGATACGCAGTATTTT.

The V gene is TRBV6-1, the J gene TRBJ2-3; TRBD2 matches at 12 bases. V lost 7 bases, J lost 3 bases, and 2 bases stayed unmatched. The CDR3 spans 14 residues. CDR1 MNHNS and CDR2 SASEGT come from the germline V gene. The chain's CDR3 is CASTTSGRTDTQYF. The CDR3 DNA reads as TGTGCCAGCACTACTAGCGGGAGGACAGATACGCAGTATTTT.

The chain links TRBV11-3 to TRBJ2-7, with TRBD2 matching 7 bases. Germline V gene data show CDR1 as SGHNT and CDR2 as YENEEA. After removal of 5 bases from V and 0 bases from J, the junction contained 10 bases not matched to a gene. CDR3 length: 16 residues. The CDR3 DNA sequence: TGTGCCAGCAGCCAGATGGGTAGCGGGTCCTCCTACGAGCAGTACTTC. Its protein product is CASSQMGSGSSYEQYF.

This chain links TRBV5-4 with TRBJ2-3; tentatively, D is TRBD1 (6 bases). The CDR3 sequence is 16 residues long. Trimming shortened V by 4 bases and J by 0 bases, and 15 bases separated the two germline ends. CDR1 is SGHNT and CDR2 is YYREEE in the germline V gene (reference sequence). CDR3 in DNA: TGTGCCAGCAGCCGAGGGACAACTACTAGCACAGATACGCAGTATTTT. Protein: CASSRGTTTSTDTQYF.

The V call is TRBV29-1, the J call TRBJ1-1; 7 bases line up with TRBD1. This CDR3 comprises 16 residues. Germline CDR1 SQVTM, CDR2 ANQGSEA. The J segment lost 1 base and the V segment lost 7 bases, leaving 15 bases of the junction unmatched. CDR3 region: CSASGRNQGGNTEAFF. In nucleotides, the CDR3 is TGCAGCGCCAGCGGGCGAAATCAGGGGGGGAACACTGAAGCTTTCTTT.

J is TRBJ1-2 and V is TRBV30; D gene unclear. There are 15 residues in the CDR3. The germline CDR1 and CDR2 sequences are GTSNPN and SVGIG (reference sequence). V lost 0 bases to trimming and J lost 4 bases, with 15 bases between them. CDR3 residues: CAWSVKALQLYGYTF. In DNA form, the CDR3 reads TGTGCCTGGAGTGTAAAGGCCCTGCAACTCTATGGCTACACCTTC. Using reference TRBV30 and TRBJ1-2 for the parts outside the CDR3, the full variable domain is SQTIHQWPATLVQPVGSPLSLECTVEGTSNPNLYWYRQAAGRGLQLLFYSVGIGQISSEVPQNLSASRPQDRQFILSSKKLLLSDSGFYLCAWSVKALQLYGYTFGSGTRLTVV.

This chain links TRBV7-8 with TRBJ1-3; D unclear. The CDR3 has 15 residues. Deletions cut 1 base from V and 0 bases from J, with 7 bases between. Germline CDR1 SGHVS, CDR2 FQNEAQ. The CDR3 nucleotides read TGTGCCAGCAGCTTAGGCGGCAGCTCTGGAAACACCATATATTTT. As protein: CASSLGGSSGNTIYF.

This chain joins TRBV30 and TRBJ2-1, with 7 bases fitting TRBD2. This CDR3 is 14 amino acids long. Germline V gene lookup returns CDR1 GTSNPN and CDR2 SVGIG (reference sequence). With 4 bases clipped from V and 5 bases from J, the junction kept 8 bases outside the gene matches. The CDR3 spells CAWKGLIVHNEQFF. The CDR3 DNA follows: TGTGCCTGGAAGGGACTAATAGTCCACAATGAGCAGTTCTTC.

The CDR3 region is CASSEVLRETQYF. DNA of the CDR3: TGTGCCAGCAGTGAGGTGTTAAGAGAGACCCAGTACTTC. The rearrangement links TRBV6-1 to TRBJ2-5; unclear D gene. Deletions cut 3 bases from V and 4 bases from J, with 9 bases between. Germline V gives CDR1 MNHNS, CDR2 SASEGT. The CDR3 loop spans 13 amino acids.

This chain joins TRBV18 and TRBJ1-1; D gene unclear. Per germline, CDR1 KGHSH and CDR2 LQKENI. V was pared by 1 base and J by 5 bases, with 11 bases between. The length of the CDR3 is 14 residues. The CDR3: CASSPQGLTTEAFF. The CDR3 DNA sequence: TGTGCCAGCTCACCACAGGGATTGACGACTGAAGCTTTCTTT.

The J gene is TRBJ1-6, the V gene TRBV5-1, with 7 bases that match TRBD1. The J segment lost 6 bases and the V segment lost 0 bases, leaving 3 bases of the junction unmatched. The CDR3 has 15 amino acids. Germline loops: CDR1 SGHRS, CDR2 YFSETQ. In nucleotides, the CDR3 is TGCGCCAGCAGCTTGGGTGCAGGGGGTAATTCACCCCTCCACTTT. This sequence encodes CASSLGAGGNSPLHF.

CDR3 DNA sequence: TGTGCCAGCAGTCGGACAGGGGACGTCTCCTACGAGCAGTACTTC. Encoded protein: CASSRTGDVSYEQYF. The rearrangement links TRBV28 to TRBJ2-7; 9 bases agree with TRBD1. The J segment lost 0 bases and the V segment lost 5 bases, leaving 5 bases of the junction unmatched. Germline lookup yields CDR1 MDHEN and CDR2 SYDVKM. The CDR3 has 15 residues. The full variable domain, with the rest looked up from reference TRBV28 and TRBJ2-7, is DVKVTQSSRYLVKRTGEKVFLECVQDMDHENMFWYRQDPGLGLRLIYFSYDVKMKEKGDIPEGYSVSREKKERFSLILESASTNQTSMYLCASSRTGDVSYEQYFGPGTRLTVT.